This TCR beta chain was profiled in a study of beta chain features in type 1 diabetes. Germline CDR1 GTSNPN, CDR2 SVGIG (reference sequence). The V and J ends lost 8 bases and 1 base respectively, with 14 bases between them. This CDR3 region has 14 residues. Via CD45RO/CCR7/CD25/CD127/CD95/CD27, cells of the CD4+ naive, central memory, regulatory and stem cell-like memory subsets were sorted. Populations isolated by sorting all had purity greater than 95%. Reverse transcription of all isolated RNA meant that expressed TCRB transcripts were sequenced. The assay was immunoSEQ multiplex PCR, and TCRdb's table has in-frame clones only and misses some. The sample holds a few hundred thousand clones, approximately 25% seen once. General study results and limits: Type 1 diabetes patients had VDJ junctions that carried fewer insertions and more deletions. Patients with Type 1 diabetes showed moderately but significantly shorter TCRB CDR3s in all four CD4+ subsets.

This clone was detected only a few times. Its target is unknown. This chain joins TRBV30 and TRBJ2-2; tentative D call: TRBD1 (6 bases). Sequencing was carried out using naive CD4+ T cells from blood. This sequence was found in a woman in her thirties with type 1 diabetes. The CDR3 DNA reads as TGTGCCCGAGGGGGTCTCCTGAACACCGGGGAGCTGTTTTTT. Translation: CARGGLLNTGELFF.